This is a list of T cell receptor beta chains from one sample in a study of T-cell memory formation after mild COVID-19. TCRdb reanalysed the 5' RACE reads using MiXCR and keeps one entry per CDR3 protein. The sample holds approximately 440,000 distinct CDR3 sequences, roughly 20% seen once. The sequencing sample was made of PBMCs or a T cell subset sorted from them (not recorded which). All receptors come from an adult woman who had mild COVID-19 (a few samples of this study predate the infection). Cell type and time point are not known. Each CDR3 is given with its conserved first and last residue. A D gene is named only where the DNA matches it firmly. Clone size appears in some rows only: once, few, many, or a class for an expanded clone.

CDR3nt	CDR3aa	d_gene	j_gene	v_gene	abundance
TGTGCCAGCTCACCAGGCCGAAACAGGGGTGTTGAAGCTTTCTTT	CASSPGRNRGVEAFF	TRBD1	TRBJ1-1	TRBV18	.
TGCGCCAGCAGCTTCCGGGGATCAAGCTCCTACAATGAGCAGTTCTTC	CASSFRGSSSYNEQFF	.	TRBJ2-1	TRBV5-1	many
TGTGCCAGCAGTTTATCATTCCAGGGGGCGAACGAGCAGTACTTC	CASSLSFQGANEQYF	TRBD1	TRBJ2-7	TRBV27	.
TGTGCCAGCAGCTTAGATGTCAGGGCGGCCTACGAGCAGTACTTC	CASSLDVRAAYEQYF	.	TRBJ2-7	TRBV7-2	few
TGTGCCAGCAGTTATGGACAGGGGGGCCACTCTGGGGCCAACGTCCTGACTTTC	CASSYGQGGHSGANVLTF	TRBD1	TRBJ2-6	TRBV6-5	.
TGTGCCAGCAGTTCGACAGGGTTCGGCACTGAAGCTTTCTTT	CASSSTGFGTEAFF	TRBD1	TRBJ1-1	TRBV27	.
TGTGCCAGCAGCTTCGGGTCCAGCGCGACCCAGTACTTC	CASSFGSSATQYF	.	TRBJ2-5	TRBV7-3	.
TGTGCCAGCAGCTTAGGGGGAGCTGGCTACACCTTC	CASSLGGAGYTF	.	TRBJ1-2	TRBV7-2	few
TGTGCCAGCAGCTTAACACGGGACAGAAATTCACCCCTCCACTTT	CASSLTRDRNSPLHF	TRBD1	TRBJ1-6	TRBV7-3	few
TGCGCCAGCAGCCAAGATGGTTCTAGCGGGAGATGGAGTGAGCAGTTCTTC	CASSQDGSSGRWSEQFF	TRBD2	TRBJ2-1	TRBV4-3	few
TGTGCCAGCAGCTTTACTAGGTACAATGAGCAGTTCTTC	CASSFTRYNEQFF	.	TRBJ2-1	TRBV5-6	.
TGTGCCAGCAGCTTAACCCGACTCAATGAGCAGTTCTTC	CASSLTRLNEQFF	.	TRBJ2-1	TRBV7-2	few
TGTGCCACCAGCAGAGAGGGGGCTAGCGGGAGTAGCTACGAGCAGTACTTC	CATSREGASGSSYEQYF	TRBD2	TRBJ2-7	TRBV15	few
TGTGCCAGCAGCCCCAGGACAGGGATGGGCTATGGCTACACCTTC	CASSPRTGMGYGYTF	TRBD1	TRBJ1-2	TRBV9	few
TGTGCCAGCAGTCCTAGCGGGCCCACCTACGAGCAGTACTTC	CASSPSGPTYEQYF	TRBD2	TRBJ2-7	TRBV3-1	.
TGTGCCAGCAGGCCGGGGGGCAAAGAGACCCAGTACTTC	CASRPGGKETQYF	.	TRBJ2-5	TRBV6-1	few
TGTGCCAGCAGCCTTCACGGGGCGAACACTGAAGCTTTCTTT	CASSLHGANTEAFF	.	TRBJ1-1	TRBV11-2	few
TGTGCCAGCAGTCCATGGGACCGAGGGCAGAACACCGGGGAGCTGTTTTTT	CASSPWDRGQNTGELFF	.	TRBJ2-2	TRBV28	.
TGCGCCAGCACCCCGGGACAGGGACCTAACACTGAAGCTTTCTTT	CASTPGQGPNTEAFF	TRBD1	TRBJ1-1	TRBV5-1	.
TGTGCCAGCAGCTCAACGACAGGGACGAGCAATCAGCCCCAGCATTTT	CASSSTTGTSNQPQHF	TRBD1	TRBJ1-5	TRBV5-5	few
TGTGCCAGCAGTTTGAGGGGATACAATGAGCAGTTCTTC	CASSLRGYNEQFF	.	TRBJ2-1	TRBV27	many
TGTGCCACCAGTGATTCGCTCAGGACTAGCGGGAGGTCCCTGGAGACCCAGTACTTC	CATSDSLRTSGRSLETQYF	TRBD2	TRBJ2-5	TRBV24-1	few
TGTGCCAGCAGCTTCGGGACAGGGGTAAACAATGAGCAGTTCTTC	CASSFGTGVNNEQFF	TRBD1	TRBJ2-1	TRBV7-9	few
TGTGCCAGCAGCGTCAGCGGGGGGGCGTTAGAGACCCAGTACTTC	CASSVSGGALETQYF	TRBD2	TRBJ2-5	TRBV9	few
TGCAGTGCTAGCTTTCGGGAGTCCGAGCAGTACTTC	CSASFRESEQYF	.	TRBJ2-7	TRBV20-1	few
TGCGCCAGCAGCTTCCCCCCGGGAGAGCAGTTCTTC	CASSFPPGEQFF	.	TRBJ2-1	TRBV5-1	.
TGTGCCAGCTCACAGGACAGGGTGAATACGCAGTATTTT	CASSQDRVNTQYF	TRBD1	TRBJ2-3	TRBV18	once
TGTGCCAGCAGCGATCAGGGGGCGGGTCAGTTCTTC	CASSDQGAGQFF	TRBD1	TRBJ2-1	TRBV9	.
TGTGCCAGCAGCTTGGTAGGAAGCATCGACTACAATGAGCAGTTCTTC	CASSLVGSIDYNEQFF	.	TRBJ2-1	TRBV5-5	few
TGTGCCACCAGTGACAGGGGGAATGAGCAGTTCTTC	CATSDRGNEQFF	TRBD1	TRBJ2-1	TRBV24-1	.
TGTGCCACCAGTGAGGGCAGTTCGAACACTGAAGCTTTCTTT	CATSEGSSNTEAFF	.	TRBJ1-1	TRBV24-1	few
TGTGCCAGCCGCCGGGACAGGGTTTTAAATGAGCAGTTCTTC	CASRRDRVLNEQFF	TRBD1	TRBJ2-1	TRBV12-3/TRBV12-4	.
TGCGCCAGCAGCTTCGGGACAGGGGGCACCGGGGAGCTGTTTTTT	CASSFGTGGTGELFF	TRBD1	TRBJ2-2	TRBV5-1	few
TGTGCCAGCAGCGTGAGCCCTCAGGCCGAAGAGACCCAGTACTTC	CASSVSPQAEETQYF	.	TRBJ2-5	TRBV9	few
TGTGCCAGCAGGGATAGCGGGCTAGACCTTCAAGAGACCCAGTACTTC	CASRDSGLDLQETQYF	TRBD2	TRBJ2-5	TRBV6-5	.
TGTGCCAGCTCACCCTGGGATAGTCCAAGGGGCCCAGATACGCAGTATTTT	CASSPWDSPRGPDTQYF	.	TRBJ2-3	TRBV18	.
TGTGCCAGCATCGGGCAGAATGTGAACACTGAAGCTTTCTTT	CASIGQNVNTEAFF	.	TRBJ1-1	TRBV2	.
TGTGCCAGCAGTTACGAGGGGGTTGAGACCCAGTACTTC	CASSYEGVETQYF	.	TRBJ2-5	TRBV6-6	few
TGTGCCAGCAGTTATTCTCAGGTGAACACTGAAGCTTTCTTT	CASSYSQVNTEAFF	.	TRBJ1-1	TRBV6-5	.
TGTGCCAGCCGGACAAACACCGGGGAGCTGTTTTTT	CASRTNTGELFF	.	TRBJ2-2	TRBV27	many
TGTGCCAGCAGCTTGGTTCTAGTTGGTGAAAAACTGTTTTTT	CASSLVLVGEKLFF	.	TRBJ1-4	TRBV7-9	few
TGTGCCAGCAGCTTAGGTGCGGGAGTGGCAGATACGCAGTATTTT	CASSLGAGVADTQYF	TRBD2	TRBJ2-3	TRBV7-6	.
TGTGCCAGCAGCTTAGGAGGACGAGTGAACACTGAAGCTTTCTTT	CASSLGGRVNTEAFF	.	TRBJ1-1	TRBV7-2	many
TGTGCCACCAGTTCAACTACGGGTTACGAGCAGTACTTC	CATSSTTGYEQYF	.	TRBJ2-7	TRBV24-1	.
TGCGCCAGCAGCTTGGAAGCGGCCGGGACCTACGAGCAGTACTTC	CASSLEAAGTYEQYF	.	TRBJ2-7	TRBV5-1	few
TGCAGTGCCGGAACTTGGGACAGGGGGAACTATGGCTACACCTTC	CSAGTWDRGNYGYTF	TRBD1	TRBJ1-2	TRBV20-1	few
TGTGCCTGGAGTGTTGGGACAGGGGGTCATCAGCCCCAGCATTTT	CAWSVGTGGHQPQHF	TRBD1	TRBJ1-5	TRBV30	.
TGTGCCAGCAGTTGGGCTCGGTCAGATACGCAGTATTTT	CASSWARSDTQYF	.	TRBJ2-3	TRBV27	.
TGTGCCAGCAGCTTAACGTATGGGAGGCAAGAGACCCAGTACTTC	CASSLTYGRQETQYF	.	TRBJ2-5	TRBV7-3	.
TGTGCCACCAGTGATTCGAGGACATTGACCTACGAGCAGTACTTC	CATSDSRTLTYEQYF	.	TRBJ2-7	TRBV24-1	few
TGTGCCAGCAGCTTAGGACGGGGACAAGAGACCCAGTACTTC	CASSLGRGQETQYF	.	TRBJ2-5	TRBV7-9	.
TGTGCCACCAGCAGAGATTCAAACGACCTTAACTATGGCTACACCTTC	CATSRDSNDLNYGYTF	.	TRBJ1-2	TRBV15	few